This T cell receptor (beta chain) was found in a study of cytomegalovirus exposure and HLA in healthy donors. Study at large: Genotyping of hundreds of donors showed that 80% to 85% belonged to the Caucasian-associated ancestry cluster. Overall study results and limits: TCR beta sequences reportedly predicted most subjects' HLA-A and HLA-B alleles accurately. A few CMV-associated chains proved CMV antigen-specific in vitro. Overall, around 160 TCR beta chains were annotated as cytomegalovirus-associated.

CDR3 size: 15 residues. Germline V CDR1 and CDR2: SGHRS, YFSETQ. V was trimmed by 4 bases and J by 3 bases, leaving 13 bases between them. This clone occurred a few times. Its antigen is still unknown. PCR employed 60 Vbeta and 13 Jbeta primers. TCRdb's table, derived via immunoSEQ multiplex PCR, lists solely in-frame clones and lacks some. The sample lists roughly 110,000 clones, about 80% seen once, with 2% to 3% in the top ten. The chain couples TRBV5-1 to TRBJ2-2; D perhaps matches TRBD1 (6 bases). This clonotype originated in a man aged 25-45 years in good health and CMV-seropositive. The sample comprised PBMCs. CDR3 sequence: CASSPRQADTGELFF. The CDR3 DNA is TGCGCCAGCAGCCCGCGACAGGCTGACACCGGGGAGCTGTTTTTT.